This passage covers 18 T cell receptor beta chains from one sample sequenced in a study of blood T cell repertoires in COVID-19. Measured with immunoSEQ multiplex PCR; TCRdb has only the in-frame clones, and not every one. This sample has just over 300,000 clones, with 70% to 90% found just once. Sequences were obtained from PBMCs or T cells enriched from blood (not recorded which). All receptors come from a woman aged 40-49 years who had recovered from COVID-19.

V gene TRBV15 combines with J gene TRBJ2-3; 7 positions match TRBD2. Germline loops: CDR1 LNHNV, CDR2 YYDKDF (reference sequence). The J segment lost 4 bases and the V segment lost 5 bases, leaving 15 bases of the junction unmatched. The CDR3 spans 17 residues. CDR3 nucleotides: TGTGCCACCAGCCCCCCACGGTCCGGGACTAACTCAGATACGCAGTATTTT. Translation gives CATSPPRSGTNSDTQYF.

V and J are TRBV3-1 (or the pseudogene TRBV3-2) and TRBJ2-4; 9 bases map to TRBD2. Trimming removed 1 base from V and 5 bases from J; junction bases left unmatched: 6. This CDR3 has 16 residues. The germline CDR1 and CDR2 sequences are LGHDT and YNNKEL (reference sequence). The CDR3 region is CASSQVFAGGENIQYF. The CDR3 nucleotides are TGTGCCAGCAGCCAAGTTTTTGCGGGAGGGGAAAACATTCAGTACTTC.

The rearrangement joins TRBV19 to TRBJ2-1; TRBD2 matches at 7 bases. The CDR3 length is 13 residues. The trim removed 3 bases at V and 8 bases at J, leaving 4 bases unmatched. CDR1 and CDR2 from the germline V gene are LNHDA and SQIVND (reference sequence). The CDR3 reads CASSIMAGDEQFF. CDR3 coding DNA: TGTGCCAGTAGTATCATGGCGGGGGATGAGCAGTTCTTC.

This chain links TRBV19 with TRBJ1-1, with a weak D call TRBD1 (5 bases). CDR3 length: 14 residues. V gave up 4 bases and J gave up 5 bases, with 14 bases separating them. Germline CDR1 and CDR2: LNHDA and SQIVND (reference sequence). The CDR3 coding sequence is TGTGCCAGTAGTACTCTCGGGGGAGGGACTGAAGCTTTCTTT. Translation: CASSTLGGGTEAFF.

Worth noting for this clone: One end of the junction fails to match germline, which may point to a read error. The chain couples TRBV7-7 to TRBJ2-5; TRBD2 matches 8 bases. The CDR3 spans 15 residues. CDR1 is SSHAT and CDR2 is FNYEAQ in the germline V gene (reference sequence). The CDR3 coding sequence is TGTGCTAGCAGCCTCCGGCGGGGGGTAGGAGAGACCCAGTACTTC. This translates into CASSLRRGVGETQYF.

V and J are TRBV5-1 and TRBJ2-3; 7 positions match TRBD2. The CDR3 spans 16 residues. Germline V CDR1 and CDR2: SGHRS, YFSETQ. Trimming cost V 5 bases and J 0 bases; bases outside gene matches: 9. The CDR3 loop reads CASSSKPGGSTDTQYF. The CDR3 coding sequence is TGCGCCAGCAGTTCCAAGCCGGGGGGTAGCACAGATACGCAGTATTTT.

The chain carries TRBV2 and TRBJ1-4; TRBD1 matches at 8 bases. Trimming at V came to 6 bases and at J to 0 bases, leaving 12 bases not matched to a gene. The CDR3 totals 18 residues. Germline lookup yields CDR1 SNHLY and CDR2 FYNNEI. CDR3 sequence reads: CASSPGTGGFATNEKLFF. For the CDR3, the DNA is TGTGCCAGCAGCCCCGGGACAGGAGGATTTGCAACTAATGAAAAACTGTTTTTT.

V gene TRBV29-1 combines with J gene TRBJ1-1, with TRBD1 as a possible D gene (6 bases). Germline-derived CDR1 and CDR2 are SQVTM and ANQGSEA. This CDR3 spans 15 amino acids. CDR3 nucleotide sequence: TGCAGTGGATACAGGGCGTCGAACTTGAACACTGAAGCTTTCTTT. This translates into CSGYRASNLNTEAFF.

The rearrangement uses TRBV2 and TRBJ2-7; tentative D call: TRBD1 (8 bases). Germline loops: CDR1 SNHLY, CDR2 FYNNEI. CDR3 length: 15 residues. The V end was cut by 2 bases, the J end by 2 bases, with 13 bases between. CDR3 sequence reads: CASSERTGGAYEQYF. The CDR3 DNA is TGTGCCAGCAGTGAACGCACAGGGGGGGCCTACGAGCAGTACTTC.

V is TRBV9 and J is TRBJ1-1; 9 bases are a match to TRBD1. V lost 0 bases and J lost 7; bases outside the gene matches: 10. This CDR3 has 16 amino acids. Per germline, CDR1 SGDLS and CDR2 YYNGEE. In nucleotides, the CDR3 is TGTGCCAGCAGCGTAGCGTGGACAGGGGATGGGAGTGAAGCTTTCTTT. Protein: CASSVAWTGDGSEAFF. Looking up the rest from reference TRBV9 and TRBJ1-1 gives the full variable domain: DSGVTQTPKHLITATGQRVTLRCSPRSGDLSVYWYQQSLDQGLQFLIQYYNGEERAKGNILERFSAQQFPDLHSELNLSSLELGDSALYFCASSVAWTGDGSEAFFGQGTRLTVV.

The gene calls are TRBV5-6 and TRBJ1-1; no firm D call. The CDR3 spans 12 residues. CDR1 is SGHDT and CDR2 is YYEEEE in the germline V gene. The V end was cut by 1 base, the J end by 7 bases, with 8 bases between. The CDR3 region has the DNA TGTGCCAGCAGCTTGTTGGACTTTGAAGCTTTCTTT. Translating it yields CASSLLDFEAFF.

The chain recombines TRBV11-2 with TRBJ2-5, with a weak D call TRBD2 (7 bases). From germline, CDR1 is SGHAT and CDR2 FQNNGV. This CDR3 is built from 17 residues. Trimming shortened V by 1 base and J by 4 bases, and 19 bases separated the two germline ends. CDR3 bases: TGTGCCAGCAGCTTAGGGCCGGGGGGCCTAGGGCCAGAGACCCAGTACTTC. Translation: CASSLGPGGLGPETQYF.

This chain uses TRBV25-1 with TRBJ2-5, with D possibly matching TRBD2 (5 bases). Trimming left V 3 bases short and J 1 base short, with 15 bases between. Germline CDR1 is MGHDK and CDR2 is SYGVNS. The CDR3 consists of 16 residues. CDR3 region: CASSELFGSGQETQYF. For the CDR3, the DNA is TGTGCCAGCAGTGAGCTCTTTGGGAGCGGCCAAGAGACCCAGTACTTC. Looking up the rest from reference TRBV25-1 and TRBJ2-5 gives the full variable domain: EADIYQTPRYLVIGTGKKITLECSQTMGHDKMYWYQQDPGMELHLIHYSYGVNSTEKGDLSSESTVSRIRTEHFPLTLESARPSHTSQYLCASSELFGSGQETQYFGPGTRLLVL.

The chain combines TRBV20-1 with TRBJ2-7; D gene uncertain. The CDR3 sequence is 11 residues long. V dropped 6 bases and J dropped 2 bases, with 8 bases sitting between them. The germline gives CDR1 DFQATT, CDR2 SNEGSKA (reference sequence). This CDR3 reads CSAPEPYEQYF. As DNA, the CDR3 is TGCAGTGCCCCTGAGCCCTACGAGCAGTACTTC.

The chain combines TRBV20-1 with TRBJ2-1; a possible D gene is TRBD2 (5 bases). Trimming pared 3 bases from V and 2 bases from J, leaving 11 bases between. Germline V gene data show CDR1 as DFQATT and CDR2 as SNEGSKA (reference sequence). The CDR3 contains 14 residues. CDR3 in amino acids: CSASSGVPYNEQFF. For the CDR3, the DNA is TGCAGTGCTAGTTCCGGGGTCCCCTACAATGAGCAGTTCTTC.

V gene TRBV7-2 combines with J gene TRBJ1-1; a possible D gene is TRBD1 (5 bases). The CDR3 consists of 14 residues. CDR1 and CDR2 (germline): SGHTA, FQGNSA. Trimming removed 2 bases at V and 3 bases at J, with 10 bases between. The CDR3 DNA is TGTGCCAGCAGCTTACAGGGAGGGGACACTGAAGCTTTCTTT. Translating it yields CASSLQGGDTEAFF.

The chain has TRBV3-1 (or the pseudogene TRBV3-2) and TRBJ2-1, with 7 bases identical to TRBD2. Germline values: CDR1 LGHDT, CDR2 YNNKEL (reference sequence). The CDR3 totals 16 residues. V gave up 0 bases and J gave up 4 bases; unmatched junction bases: 6. The CDR3 bases are TGTGCCAGCAGCCAAGATCCAGCGGGGCCGTACAATGAGCAGTTCTTC. Residues: CASSQDPAGPYNEQFF.

The rearrangement links TRBV7-9 to TRBJ2-5; TRBD2 matches at 9 bases. This CDR3 has 16 residues. The V gene end was trimmed by 2 bases and the J gene end by 2 bases; junction bases not matched to a gene: 6. CDR1 is SEHNR, CDR2 FQNEAQ, per germline (reference sequence). The CDR3 loop is CASSLLGLAGQETQYF. In DNA, the CDR3 is TGTGCCAGCAGCTTACTAGGTCTAGCGGGGCAAGAGACCCAGTACTTC.